This is a list of T cell receptor beta chains from one sample in a study of shared clonotypes between healthy human individuals. Using immunoSEQ multiplex PCR, the repertoire was profiled, and TCRdb retains in-frame clones only, with some absent. This table has around 990,000 clones, roughly 77% appearing once. Sequencing was carried out using memory CD4+ T cells from PBMCs. The source of these receptors is a man between 18 and 29 years old in good health. Some clones in this sample may be carry-over from other donors' samples. Both conserved end residues are part of each CDR3. Fields, in order: J gene, clone size, V gene, D gene, CDR3 protein, CDR3 DNA. A D gene is named only where the DNA matches it firmly. Clone size appears in some rows only: once, few, many, or a class for an expanded clone.

j_gene: TRBJ2-7; abundance: NA; v_gene: TRBV6-5; d_gene: NA; CDR3aa: CASSSPPRGTPGQQYF; CDR3nt: TGTGCCAGCAGTTCACCCCCCCGGGGGACACCCGGCCAGCAGTACTTC
j_gene: TRBJ2-3; abundance: NA; v_gene: TRBV14; d_gene: TRBD2; CDR3aa: CASSQGVGSGISTDTQYF; CDR3nt: TGTGCCAGCAGCCAAGGTGTGGGAAGCGGGATTAGCACAGATACGCAGTATTTT
j_gene: TRBJ2-1; abundance: once; v_gene: TRBV18; d_gene: TRBD2; CDR3aa: CASSPLIGRGNEQFF; CDR3nt: TGTGCCAGCTCACCCCTCATTGGGAGGGGCAATGAGCAGTTCTTC
j_gene: TRBJ2-2; abundance: NA; v_gene: TRBV28; d_gene: TRBD2; CDR3aa: CASSLWTGTSGDTGELFF; CDR3nt: TGTGCCAGCAGTTTATGGACCGGGACTAGCGGCGACACCGGGGAGCTGTTTTTT
j_gene: TRBJ2-2; abundance: NA; v_gene: TRBV6-1; d_gene: TRBD2; CDR3aa: CASSEARLAGVVNTGELFF; CDR3nt: TGTGCCAGCAGTGAGGCCCGTCTAGCGGGAGTTGTGAACACCGGGGAGCTGTTTTTT
j_gene: TRBJ2-1; abundance: NA; v_gene: TRBV14; d_gene: NA; CDR3aa: CASSPSGLASEQFF; CDR3nt: TGTGCCAGCAGCCCGTCTGGGTTAGCAAGTGAGCAGTTCTTC
j_gene: TRBJ2-7; abundance: NA; v_gene: TRBV4-3; d_gene: TRBD2; CDR3aa: CASSQLAGLDPAYEQYF; CDR3nt: TGCGCCAGCAGCCAACTAGCGGGACTAGACCCGGCCTACGAGCAGTACTTC
j_gene: TRBJ2-7; abundance: NA; v_gene: TRBV7-8; d_gene: NA; CDR3aa: CASSLGPRLNEQYF; CDR3nt: TGTGCCAGCAGCTTAGGCCCCAGGTTGAACGAGCAGTACTTC
j_gene: TRBJ2-3; abundance: NA; v_gene: TRBV4-2; d_gene: NA; CDR3aa: CASSQVPTGEGTDTQYF; CDR3nt: TGTGCCAGCAGCCAAGTCCCGACGGGAGAGGGGACAGATACGCAGTATTTT
j_gene: TRBJ2-3; abundance: NA; v_gene: TRBV5-1; d_gene: NA; CDR3aa: CASSPSQQYYLFDTQYF; CDR3nt: TGCGCCAGCAGCCCAAGCCAGCAATACTATTTGTTTGATACGCAGTATTTT